This T cell receptor beta chain was recorded in a study of identical twins. Using its own MiXCR run on the 5' RACE reads, TCRdb lists one record per CDR3 protein. This sample has around 100,000 distinct CDR3 sequences, with about 6% found just once. The sample holds many counts of this clonotype. CDR1 is SGHDN and CDR2 is FVKESK in the germline V gene. The V gene lost 1 base and the J gene lost 1 base, with 4 bases spanning the gap. The CDR3 is 13 residues long. Sequencing was done on a sample of memory T cells sorted from blood. The sequence was collected from a woman in her forties or fifties in good health. This chain connects TRBV14 to TRBJ1-2; D is uncertain. The CDR3 region is CASSQVVNYGYTF. CDR3 in DNA: TGTGCCAGCAGCCAAGTTGTTAACTATGGCTACACCTTC.